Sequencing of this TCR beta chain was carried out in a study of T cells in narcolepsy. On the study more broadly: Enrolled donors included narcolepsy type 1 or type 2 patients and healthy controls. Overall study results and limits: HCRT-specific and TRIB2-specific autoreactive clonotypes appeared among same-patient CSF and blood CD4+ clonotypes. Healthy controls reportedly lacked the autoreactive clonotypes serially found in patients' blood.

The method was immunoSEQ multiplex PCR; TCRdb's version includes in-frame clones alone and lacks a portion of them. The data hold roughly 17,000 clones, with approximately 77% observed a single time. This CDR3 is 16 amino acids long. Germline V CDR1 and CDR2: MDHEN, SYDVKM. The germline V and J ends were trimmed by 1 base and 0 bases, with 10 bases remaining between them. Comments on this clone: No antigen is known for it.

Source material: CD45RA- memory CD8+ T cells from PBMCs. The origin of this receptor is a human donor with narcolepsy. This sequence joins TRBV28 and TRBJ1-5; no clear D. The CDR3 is CASSLFGRSSNQPQHF. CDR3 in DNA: TGTGCCAGCAGTTTATTCGGACGGAGTAGCAATCAGCCCCAGCATTTT.